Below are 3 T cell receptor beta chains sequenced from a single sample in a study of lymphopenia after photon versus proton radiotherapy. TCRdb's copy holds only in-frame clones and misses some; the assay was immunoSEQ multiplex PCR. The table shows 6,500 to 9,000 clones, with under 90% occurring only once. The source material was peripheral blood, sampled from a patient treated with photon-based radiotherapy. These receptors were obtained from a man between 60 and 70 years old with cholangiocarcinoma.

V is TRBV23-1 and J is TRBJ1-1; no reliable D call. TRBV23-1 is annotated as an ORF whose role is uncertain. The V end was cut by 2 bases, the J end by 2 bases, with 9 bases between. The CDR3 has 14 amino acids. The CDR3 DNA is TGCGCCAGCAGTCAAATGGGGAGAAACACTGAAGCTTTCTTT. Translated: CASSQMGRNTEAFF.

The CDR3 here is CASSLASGQIYEQYF. The CDR3 nucleotides read TGTGCCAGCAGCTTAGCTAGCGGGCAGATCTACGAGCAGTACTTC. The V and J genes are TRBV7-9 and TRBJ2-7; 7 nucleotides line up with TRBD2. Germline CDR1 is SEHNR and CDR2 is FQNEAQ (reference sequence). V trimming: 0 bases; J trimming: 3 bases; junction bases outside the gene matches: 5. CDR3 size: 15 residues.

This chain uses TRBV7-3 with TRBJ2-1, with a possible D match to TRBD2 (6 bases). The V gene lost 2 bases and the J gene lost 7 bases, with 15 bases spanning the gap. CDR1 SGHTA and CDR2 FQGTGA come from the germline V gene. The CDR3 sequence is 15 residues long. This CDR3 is CASSLLLASRNEQFF. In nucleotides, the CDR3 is TGTGCCAGCAGCTTACTACTAGCAAGCCGGAATGAGCAGTTCTTC.